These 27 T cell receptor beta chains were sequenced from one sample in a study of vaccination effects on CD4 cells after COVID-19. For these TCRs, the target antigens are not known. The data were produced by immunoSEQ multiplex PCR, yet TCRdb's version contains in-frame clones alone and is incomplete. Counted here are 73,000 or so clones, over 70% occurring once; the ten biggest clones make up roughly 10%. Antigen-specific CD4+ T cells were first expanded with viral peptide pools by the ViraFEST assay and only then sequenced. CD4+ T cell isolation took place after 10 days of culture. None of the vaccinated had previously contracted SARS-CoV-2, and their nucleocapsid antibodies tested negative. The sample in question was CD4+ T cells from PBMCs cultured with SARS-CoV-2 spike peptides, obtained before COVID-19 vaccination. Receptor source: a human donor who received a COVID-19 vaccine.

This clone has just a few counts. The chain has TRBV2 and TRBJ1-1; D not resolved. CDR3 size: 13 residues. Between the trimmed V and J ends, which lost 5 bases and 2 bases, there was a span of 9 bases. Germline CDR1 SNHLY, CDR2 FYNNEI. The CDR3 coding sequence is TGTGCCAGCAGTTCCGACACAAACACTGAAGCTTTCTTT. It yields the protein CASSSDTNTEAFF.

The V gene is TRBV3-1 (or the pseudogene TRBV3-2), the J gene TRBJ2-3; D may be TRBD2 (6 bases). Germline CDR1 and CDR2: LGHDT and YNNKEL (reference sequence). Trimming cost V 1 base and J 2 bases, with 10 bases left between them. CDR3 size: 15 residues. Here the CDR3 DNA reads TGTGCCAGCAGCCAAGGACTAGAGCTCACAGATACGCAGTATTTT. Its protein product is CASSQGLELTDTQYF.

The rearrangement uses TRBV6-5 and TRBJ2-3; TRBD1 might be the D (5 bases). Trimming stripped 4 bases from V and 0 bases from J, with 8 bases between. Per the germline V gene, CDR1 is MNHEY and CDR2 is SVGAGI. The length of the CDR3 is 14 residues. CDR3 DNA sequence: TGTGCCAGCAGTTGGGGCAGGAGCACAGATACGCAGTATTTT. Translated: CASSWGRSTDTQYF.

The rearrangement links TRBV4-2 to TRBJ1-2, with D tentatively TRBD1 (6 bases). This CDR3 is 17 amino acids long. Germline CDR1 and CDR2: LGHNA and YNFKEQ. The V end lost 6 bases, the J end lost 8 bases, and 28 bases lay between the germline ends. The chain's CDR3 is CASSSVDSPPLVGGYTF. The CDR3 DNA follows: TGTGCCAGCAGTTCCGTGGACAGCCCACCCTTGGTTGGAGGCTACACCTTC.

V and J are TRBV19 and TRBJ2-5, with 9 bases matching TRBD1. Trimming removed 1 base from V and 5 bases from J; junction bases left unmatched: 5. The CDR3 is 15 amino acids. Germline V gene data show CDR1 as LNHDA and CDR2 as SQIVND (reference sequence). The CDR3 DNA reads TGTGCCAGTAGTATAGGAGGGACAGGGAAGGAGACCCAGTACTTC. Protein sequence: CASSIGGTGKETQYF.

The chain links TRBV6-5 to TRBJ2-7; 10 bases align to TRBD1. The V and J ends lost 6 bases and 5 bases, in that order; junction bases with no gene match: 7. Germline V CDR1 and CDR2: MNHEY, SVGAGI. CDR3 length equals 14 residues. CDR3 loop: CASSRTGGVHEQYV. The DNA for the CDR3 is TGTGCCAGCAGCCGGACAGGGGGGGTCCACGAGCAGTACGTC.

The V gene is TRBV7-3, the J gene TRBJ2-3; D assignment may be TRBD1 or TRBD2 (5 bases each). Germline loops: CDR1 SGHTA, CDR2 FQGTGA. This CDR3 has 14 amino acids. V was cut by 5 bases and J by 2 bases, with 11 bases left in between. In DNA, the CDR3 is TGTGCCAGCAGCCCAGGGACCTCCACAGATACGCAGTATTTT. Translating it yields CASSPGTSTDTQYF.

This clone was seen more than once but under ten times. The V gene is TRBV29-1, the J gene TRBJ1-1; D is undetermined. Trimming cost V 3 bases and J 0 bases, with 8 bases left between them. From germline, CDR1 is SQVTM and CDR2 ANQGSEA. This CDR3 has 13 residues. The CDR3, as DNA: TGCAGCGTTGACGATCAAGTGAACACTGAAGCTTTCTTT. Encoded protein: CSVDDQVNTEAFF. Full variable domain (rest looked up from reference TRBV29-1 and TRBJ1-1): SAVISQKPSRDICQRGTSLTIQCQVDSQVTMMFWYRQQPGQSLTLIATANQGSEATYESGFVIDKFPISRPNLTFSTLTVSNMSPEDSSIYLCSVDDQVNTEAFFGQGTRLTVV.

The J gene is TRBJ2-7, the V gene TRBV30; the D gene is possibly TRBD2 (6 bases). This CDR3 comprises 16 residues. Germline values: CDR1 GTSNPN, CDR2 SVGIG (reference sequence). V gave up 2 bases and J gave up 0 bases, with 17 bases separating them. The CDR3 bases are TGTGCCTGGAGTCCCCGCGCGGGATCAAGCTCCTACGAGCAGTACGTC. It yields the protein CAWSPRAGSSSYEQYV.

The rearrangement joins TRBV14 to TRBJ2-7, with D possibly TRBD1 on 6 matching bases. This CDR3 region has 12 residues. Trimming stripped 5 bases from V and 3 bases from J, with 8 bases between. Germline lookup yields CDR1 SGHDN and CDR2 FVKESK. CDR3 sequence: CASSSQGYEQYV. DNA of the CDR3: TGTGCCAGCAGCTCACAGGGCTACGAGCAGTACGTC.

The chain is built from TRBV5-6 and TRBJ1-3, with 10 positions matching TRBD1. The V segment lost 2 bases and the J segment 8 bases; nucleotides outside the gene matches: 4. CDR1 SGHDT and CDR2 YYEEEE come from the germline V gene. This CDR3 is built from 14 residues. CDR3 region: CASSFWDRGYTIYF. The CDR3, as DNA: TGTGCCAGCAGCTTCTGGGACAGGGGTTACACCATATATTTT.

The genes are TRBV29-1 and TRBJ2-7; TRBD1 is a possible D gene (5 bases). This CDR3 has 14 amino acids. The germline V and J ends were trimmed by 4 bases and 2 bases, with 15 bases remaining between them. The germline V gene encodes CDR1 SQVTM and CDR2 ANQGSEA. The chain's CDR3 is CSVGRPDTPYEQYV. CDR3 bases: TGCAGCGTTGGTAGGCCGGACACTCCCTACGAGCAGTACGTC.

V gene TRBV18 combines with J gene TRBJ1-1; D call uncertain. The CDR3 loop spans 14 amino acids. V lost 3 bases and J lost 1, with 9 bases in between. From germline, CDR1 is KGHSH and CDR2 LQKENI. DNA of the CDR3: TGTGCCAGCTCACCGAGAAAGGCGAACACTGAAGCTTTCTTT. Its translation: CASSPRKANTEAFF.

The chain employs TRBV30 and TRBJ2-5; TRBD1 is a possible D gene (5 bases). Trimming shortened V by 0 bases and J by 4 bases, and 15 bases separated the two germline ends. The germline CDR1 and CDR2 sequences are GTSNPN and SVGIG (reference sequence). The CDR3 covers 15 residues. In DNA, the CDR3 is TGTGCCTGGAGTGTACGGTCAGGGTCAGGAGAGACCCAGTACTTC. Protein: CAWSVRSGSGETQYF.

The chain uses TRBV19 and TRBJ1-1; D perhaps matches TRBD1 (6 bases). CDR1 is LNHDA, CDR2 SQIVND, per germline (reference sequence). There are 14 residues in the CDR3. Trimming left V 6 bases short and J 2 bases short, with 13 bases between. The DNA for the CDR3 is TGTGCCAGTAGCCGAAGAGGGGGAAACACTGAAGCTTTCTTT. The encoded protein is CASSRRGGNTEAFF.

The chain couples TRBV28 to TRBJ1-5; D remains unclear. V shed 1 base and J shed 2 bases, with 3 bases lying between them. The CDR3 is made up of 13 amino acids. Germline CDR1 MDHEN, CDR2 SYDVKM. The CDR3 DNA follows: TGTGCCAGCAGTTTATATGGCAATCAGCCCCAGCATTTT. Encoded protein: CASSLYGNQPQHF.

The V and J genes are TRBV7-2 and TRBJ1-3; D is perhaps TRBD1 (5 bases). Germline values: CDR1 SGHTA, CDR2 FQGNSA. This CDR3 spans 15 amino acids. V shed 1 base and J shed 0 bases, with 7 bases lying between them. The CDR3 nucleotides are TGTGCCAGCAGCTTAGGGACAAGCTCTGGAAACACCATATATTTT. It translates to CASSLGTSSGNTIYF.

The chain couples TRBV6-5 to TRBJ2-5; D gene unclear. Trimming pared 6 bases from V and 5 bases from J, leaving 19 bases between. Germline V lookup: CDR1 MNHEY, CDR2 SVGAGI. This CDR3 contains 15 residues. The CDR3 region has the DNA TGTGCCAGCAGATCAAACCCAGACCGAACGGAGACCCAGTACTTC. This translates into CASRSNPDRTETQYF.

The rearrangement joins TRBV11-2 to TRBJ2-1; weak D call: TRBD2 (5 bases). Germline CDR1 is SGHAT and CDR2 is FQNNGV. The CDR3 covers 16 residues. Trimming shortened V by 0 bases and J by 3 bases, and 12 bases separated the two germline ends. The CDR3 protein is CASSLEGRTYYNEQFF. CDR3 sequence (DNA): TGTGCCAGCAGCTTAGAGGGCAGGACTTACTACAATGAGCAGTTCTTC.

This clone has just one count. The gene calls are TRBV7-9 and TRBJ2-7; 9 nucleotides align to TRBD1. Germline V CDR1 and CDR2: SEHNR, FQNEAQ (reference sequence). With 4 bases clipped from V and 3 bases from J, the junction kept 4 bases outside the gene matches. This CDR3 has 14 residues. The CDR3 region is CASSSGTGIYEQYV. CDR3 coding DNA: TGTGCCAGCAGCTCCGGGACAGGGATCTACGAGCAGTACGTC.

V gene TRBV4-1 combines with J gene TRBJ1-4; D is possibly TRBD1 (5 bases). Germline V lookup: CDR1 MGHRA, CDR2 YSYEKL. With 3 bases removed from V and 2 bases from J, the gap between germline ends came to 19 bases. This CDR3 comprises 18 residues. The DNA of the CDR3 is TGCGCCAGCAGCCACTCGACGTCCCGAGGGGTCACTAATGAAAAACTGTTTTTT. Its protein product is CASSHSTSRGVTNEKLFF.

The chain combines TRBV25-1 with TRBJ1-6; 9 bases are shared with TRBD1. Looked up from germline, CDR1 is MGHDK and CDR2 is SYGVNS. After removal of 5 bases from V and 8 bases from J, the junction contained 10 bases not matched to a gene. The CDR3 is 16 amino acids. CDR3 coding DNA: TGTGCCAGCAGTCCCCTAGGGACAGGGATGCATTCACCCCTCCACTTT. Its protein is CASSPLGTGMHSPLHF.

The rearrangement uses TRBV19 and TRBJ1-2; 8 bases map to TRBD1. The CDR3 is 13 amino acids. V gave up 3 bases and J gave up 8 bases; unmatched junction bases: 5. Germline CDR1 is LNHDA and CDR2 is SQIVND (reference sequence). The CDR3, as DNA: TGTGCCAGTAGTATCGGACAGGGTCCCGGCTACACCTTC. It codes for CASSIGQGPGYTF. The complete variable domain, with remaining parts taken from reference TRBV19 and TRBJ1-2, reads DGGITQSPKYLFRKEGQNVTLSCEQNLNHDAMYWYRQDPGQGLRLIYYSQIVNDFQKGDIAEGYSVSREKKESFPLTVTSAQKNPTAFYLCASSIGQGPGYTFGSGTRLTVV.

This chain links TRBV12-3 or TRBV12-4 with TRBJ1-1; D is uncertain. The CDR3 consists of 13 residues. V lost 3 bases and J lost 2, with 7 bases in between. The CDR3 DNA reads TGTGCCAGCAGTTTTATGGTCAACACTGAAGCTTTCTTT. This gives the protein CASSFMVNTEAFF.

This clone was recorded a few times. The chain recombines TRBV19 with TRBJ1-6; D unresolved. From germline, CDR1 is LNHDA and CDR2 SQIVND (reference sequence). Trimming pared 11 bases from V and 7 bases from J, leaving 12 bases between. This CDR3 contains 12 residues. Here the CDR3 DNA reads TGTGCCTGCCGGGAGAGGAATTCACCCCTCCACTTT. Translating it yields CACRERNSPLHF.

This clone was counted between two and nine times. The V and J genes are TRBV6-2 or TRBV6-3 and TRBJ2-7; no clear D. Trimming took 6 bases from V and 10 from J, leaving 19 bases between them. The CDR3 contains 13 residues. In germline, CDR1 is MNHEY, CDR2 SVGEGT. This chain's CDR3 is CASSKGPMTGQYV. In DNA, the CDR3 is TGTGCCAGCAGCAAAGGGCCCATGACTGGACAGTACGTC.

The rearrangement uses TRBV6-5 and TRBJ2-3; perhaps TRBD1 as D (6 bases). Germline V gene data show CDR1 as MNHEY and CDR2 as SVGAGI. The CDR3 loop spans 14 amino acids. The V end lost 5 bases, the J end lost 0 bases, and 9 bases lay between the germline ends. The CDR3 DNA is TGTGCCAGCAGTACCACAGGGAGCACAGATACGCAGTATTTT. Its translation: CASSTTGSTDTQYF.